The 3 T cell receptor beta chains given below trace back to one sample, sequenced in a study of identical twins (dated by TCRdb to 2016 to 2017). Libraries were made using 5' RACE. The sequencing machine was an Illumina HiSeq 2000. TCRdb itself trimmed the public reads at Q25 with fastp, ran MiXCR and retained productive beta chains. Each record represents a unique CDR3 protein, reported with the most common genes and DNA among its rows. In all, the sample holds 400,000 to 550,000 distinct CDR3 sequences, and 13% to 15% of those were seen once. In total, the top ten clones hold approximately 0.98% of the sample. These data also formed part of another study, on yellow fever vaccine responses in identical twins.

Specimen: CD4+ T cells sorted from blood. The receptors stem from a woman in her late teens or twenties in good health.

This clonotype was seen a few times. The chain joins TRBV11-3 to TRBJ2-1; 7 bases agree with TRBD2. This CDR3 contains 16 residues. In germline, CDR1 is SGHNT, CDR2 YENEEA. The V and J ends lost 5 bases and 1 base, in that order; junction bases with no gene match: 8. CDR3 residues: CASSPRTSPSYNEQFF. The CDR3 region has the DNA TGTGCCAGCAGCCCGAGGACTAGTCCATCCTACAATGAGCAGTTCTTC.

This clonotype was counted only a few times. The chain combines TRBV7-9 with TRBJ2-7; 10 bases agree with TRBD1. The J segment lost 4 bases and the V segment lost 0 bases, leaving 3 bases of the junction unmatched. Germline values: CDR1 SEHNR, CDR2 FQNEAQ (reference sequence). The CDR3 loop spans 15 amino acids. CDR3 residues: CASSLADRGQYEQYF. The CDR3 DNA follows: TGTGCCAGCAGCTTAGCCGACAGGGGGCAGTACGAGCAGTACTTC.

This clonotype was found a few times. The genes are TRBV7-8 and TRBJ2-1, with a tentative D call TRBD1 (5 bases). With 5 bases removed from V and 7 bases from J, the gap between germline ends came to 9 bases. CDR3 length: 12 amino acids. Germline V CDR1 and CDR2: SGHVS, FQNEAQ. The DNA of the CDR3 is TGTGCCAGCAGCGCAGGGTTAAATGAGCAGTTCTTC. It specifies CASSAGLNEQFF.